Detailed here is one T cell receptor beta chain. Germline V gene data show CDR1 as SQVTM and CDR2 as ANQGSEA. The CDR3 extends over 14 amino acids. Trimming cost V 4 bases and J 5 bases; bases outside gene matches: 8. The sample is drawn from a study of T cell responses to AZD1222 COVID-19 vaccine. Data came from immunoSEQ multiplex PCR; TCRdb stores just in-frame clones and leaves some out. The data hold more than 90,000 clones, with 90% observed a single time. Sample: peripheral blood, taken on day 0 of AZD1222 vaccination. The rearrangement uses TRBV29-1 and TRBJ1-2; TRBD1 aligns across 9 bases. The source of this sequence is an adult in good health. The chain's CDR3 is CSVGPRDRVYGYTF. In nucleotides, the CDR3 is TGCAGCGTTGGCCCCCGGGACAGGGTATATGGCTACACCTTC.